This T cell receptor beta chain comes out of a study of shared clonotypes between healthy human individuals. The CDR3 is 13 amino acids. The germline V gene has CDR1 SGHNT and CDR2 YYREEE (reference sequence). V was pared by 5 bases and J by 2 bases, with 9 bases between. Sequencing used immunoSEQ multiplex PCR; TCRdb keeps in-frame clones, though not all of them. The sample contains about 560,000 clones, roughly 79% of which appear only once. The chain links TRBV5-4 to TRBJ2-3; unclear D gene. The clonotype originates from a woman aged 40 to 50 in good health. Some clones in this sample may be carry-over from other donors' samples. Input material: PBMCs. As DNA, the CDR3 is TGTGCCAGCAGTCCACAGACCACAGATACGCAGTATTTT. Translating gives CASSPQTTDTQYF.